This T cell receptor (beta chain) stems from a study of post-analysis software for immune sequencing data. Study observations and caveats: TRBV5-6, TRBV5-1 and TRBV20-1 were among a handful of TRBV segments more frequent in patients than controls.

Unique molecular identifiers were built into the TCR beta cDNA libraries. One entry per CDR3 protein, called by TCRdb with MiXCR from the PCR reads. The table shows 700,000 to 900,000 distinct CDR3 sequences, with around 45% occurring only once. This clonotype was counted only a few times. Its antigen is currently unknown. CDR1 and CDR2 (germline): DFQATT, SNEGSKA (reference sequence). V was clipped by 0 bases and J by 0 bases; unmatched bases: 4. The CDR3 runs 16 residues. Sample: blood. This clonotype originated in a girl under 18 with multiple sclerosis. This sequence joins TRBV20-1 and TRBJ2-5, with 10 bases fitting TRBD2. This CDR3 reads CSARESGRANQETQYF. Written as DNA, the CDR3 is TGCAGTGCTAGAGAGAGCGGGAGGGCCAACCAAGAGACCCAGTACTTC.